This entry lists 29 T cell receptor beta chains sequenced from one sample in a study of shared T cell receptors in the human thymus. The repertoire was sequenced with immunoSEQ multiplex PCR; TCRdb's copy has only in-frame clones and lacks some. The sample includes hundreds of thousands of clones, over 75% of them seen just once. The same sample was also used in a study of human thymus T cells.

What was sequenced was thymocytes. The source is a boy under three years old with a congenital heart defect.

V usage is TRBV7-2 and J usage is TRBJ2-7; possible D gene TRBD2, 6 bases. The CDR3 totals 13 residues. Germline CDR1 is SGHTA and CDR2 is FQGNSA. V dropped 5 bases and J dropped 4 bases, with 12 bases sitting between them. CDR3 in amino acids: CASSRLERYEQYF. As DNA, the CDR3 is TGTGCCAGCAGCAGACTAGAACGGTACGAGCAGTACTTC.

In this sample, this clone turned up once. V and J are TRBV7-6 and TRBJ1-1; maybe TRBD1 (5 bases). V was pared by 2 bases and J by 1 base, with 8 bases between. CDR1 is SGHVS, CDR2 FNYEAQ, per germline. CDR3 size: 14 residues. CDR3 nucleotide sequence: TGTGCCAGCAGCTTAAAGGGGCCGAACACTGAAGCTTTCTTT. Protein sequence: CASSLKGPNTEAFF.

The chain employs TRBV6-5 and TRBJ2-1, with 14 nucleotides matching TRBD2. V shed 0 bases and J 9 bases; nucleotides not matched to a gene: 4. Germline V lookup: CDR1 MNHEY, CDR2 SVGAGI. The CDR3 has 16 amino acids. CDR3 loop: CASSYSTSGGAREQFF. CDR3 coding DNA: TGTGCCAGCAGTTACTCGACTAGCGGGGGGGCCCGTGAGCAGTTCTTC.

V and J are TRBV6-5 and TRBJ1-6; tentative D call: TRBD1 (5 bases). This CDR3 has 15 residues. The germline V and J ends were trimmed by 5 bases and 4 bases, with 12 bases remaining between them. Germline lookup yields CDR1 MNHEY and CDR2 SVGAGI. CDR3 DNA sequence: TGTGCCAGCAGTCAGGGACTCAAATATAATTCACCCCTCCACTTT. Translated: CASSQGLKYNSPLHF.

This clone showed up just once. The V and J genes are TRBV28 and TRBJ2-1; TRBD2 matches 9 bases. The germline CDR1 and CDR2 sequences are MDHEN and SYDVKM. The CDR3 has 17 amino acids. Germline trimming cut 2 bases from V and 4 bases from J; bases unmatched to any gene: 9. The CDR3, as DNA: TGTGCCAGCAGTTTAGCTAGCGGGGACTCCCTTTACAATGAGCAGTTCTTC. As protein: CASSLASGDSLYNEQFF.

The CDR3 bases are TGCGCCAGCAGCTTGGAGGACAGGGGGGAAAAACTGTTTTTT. Amino acid sequence: CASSLEDRGEKLFF. The chain links TRBV5-1 to TRBJ1-4; 10 bases are shared with TRBD1. In germline, CDR1 is SGHRS, CDR2 YFSETQ. CDR3 length equals 14 residues. J lost 8 bases, V lost 0 bases, and 1 base had no gene match.

The CDR3 here is CASSLGVGLAGSYQETQYF. CDR3 DNA: TGTGCCAGCAGCTTAGGAGTAGGACTAGCGGGTTCGTACCAAGAGACCCAGTACTTC. J is TRBJ2-5 and V is TRBV7-9; 11 nucleotides line up with TRBD2. Germline CDR1 is SEHNR and CDR2 is FQNEAQ (reference sequence). The CDR3 runs to 19 residues. Unmatched junction bases numbered 10, after V lost 1 base and J lost 0 bases.

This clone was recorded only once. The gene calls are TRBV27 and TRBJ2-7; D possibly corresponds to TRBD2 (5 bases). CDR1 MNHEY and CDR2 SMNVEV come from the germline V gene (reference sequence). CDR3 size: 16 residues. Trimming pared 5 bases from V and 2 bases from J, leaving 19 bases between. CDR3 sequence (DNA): TGTGCCAGCAGTGGAAATTCAGGAGGCCCTCCCTACGAGCAGTACTTC. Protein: CASSGNSGGPPYEQYF.

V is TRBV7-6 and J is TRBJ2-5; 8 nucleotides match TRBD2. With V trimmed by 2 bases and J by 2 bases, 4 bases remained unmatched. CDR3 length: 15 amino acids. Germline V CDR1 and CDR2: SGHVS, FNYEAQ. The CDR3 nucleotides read TGTGCCAGCAGCTTACGACTAGCGAAACAAGAGACCCAGTACTTC. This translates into CASSLRLAKQETQYF.

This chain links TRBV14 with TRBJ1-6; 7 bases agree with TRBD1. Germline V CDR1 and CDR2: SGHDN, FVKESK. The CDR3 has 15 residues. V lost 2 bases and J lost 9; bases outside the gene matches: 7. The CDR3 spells CASSQSGRGISPLHF. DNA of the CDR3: TGTGCCAGCAGCCAATCGGGCAGGGGGATTTCACCCCTCCACTTT.

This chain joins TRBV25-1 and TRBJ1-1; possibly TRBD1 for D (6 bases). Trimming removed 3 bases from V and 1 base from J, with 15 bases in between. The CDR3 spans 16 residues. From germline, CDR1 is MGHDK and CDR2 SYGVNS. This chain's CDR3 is CASSEGSGATNTEAFF. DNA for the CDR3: TGTGCCAGCAGTGAGGGGTCAGGGGCTACGAACACTGAAGCTTTCTTT.

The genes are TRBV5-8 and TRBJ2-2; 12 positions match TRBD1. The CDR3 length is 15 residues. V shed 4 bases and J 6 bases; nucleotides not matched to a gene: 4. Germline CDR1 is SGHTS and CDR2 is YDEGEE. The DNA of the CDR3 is TGTGCCAGCAGCGGGACAGGGGGCTTCGCCGGGGAGCTGTTTTTT. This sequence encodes CASSGTGGFAGELFF.

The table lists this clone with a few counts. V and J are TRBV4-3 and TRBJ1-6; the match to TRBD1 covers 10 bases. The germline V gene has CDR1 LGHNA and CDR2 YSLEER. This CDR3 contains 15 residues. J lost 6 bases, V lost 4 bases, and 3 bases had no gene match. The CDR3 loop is CASSPRQGANSPLHF. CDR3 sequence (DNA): TGCGCCAGCAGCCCTCGACAGGGGGCTAATTCACCCCTCCACTTT.

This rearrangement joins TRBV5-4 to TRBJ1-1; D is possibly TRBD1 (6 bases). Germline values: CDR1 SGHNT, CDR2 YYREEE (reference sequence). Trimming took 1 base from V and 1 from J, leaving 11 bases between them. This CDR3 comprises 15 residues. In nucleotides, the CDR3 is TGTGCCAGCAGCTTGTCAGGACAGTCGAACACTGAAGCTTTCTTT. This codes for CASSLSGQSNTEAFF. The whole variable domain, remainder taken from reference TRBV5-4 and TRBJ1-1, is ETGVTQSPTHLIKTRGQQVTLRCSSQSGHNTVSWYQQALGQGPQFIFQYYREEENGRGNFPPRFSGLQFPNYSSELNVNALELDDSALYLCASSLSGQSNTEAFFGQGTRLTVV.

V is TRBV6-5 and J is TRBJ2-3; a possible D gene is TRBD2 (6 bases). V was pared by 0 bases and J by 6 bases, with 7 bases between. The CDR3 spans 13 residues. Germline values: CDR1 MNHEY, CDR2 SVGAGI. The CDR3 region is CASSYSAGDTQYF. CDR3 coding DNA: TGTGCCAGCAGTTACTCTGCGGGGGATACGCAGTATTTT.

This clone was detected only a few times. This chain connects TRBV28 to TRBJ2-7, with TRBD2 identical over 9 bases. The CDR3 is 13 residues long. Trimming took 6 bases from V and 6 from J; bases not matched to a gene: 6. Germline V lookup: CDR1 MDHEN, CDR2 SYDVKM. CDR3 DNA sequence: TGTGCCAGCAGAAGCGGGGGGTCAGGCGAGCAGTACTTC. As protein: CASRSGGSGEQYF. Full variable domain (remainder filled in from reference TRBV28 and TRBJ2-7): DVKVTQSSRYLVKRTGEKVFLECVQDMDHENMFWYRQDPGLGLRLIYFSYDVKMKEKGDIPEGYSVSREKKERFSLILESASTNQTSMYLCASRSGGSGEQYFGPGTRLTVT.

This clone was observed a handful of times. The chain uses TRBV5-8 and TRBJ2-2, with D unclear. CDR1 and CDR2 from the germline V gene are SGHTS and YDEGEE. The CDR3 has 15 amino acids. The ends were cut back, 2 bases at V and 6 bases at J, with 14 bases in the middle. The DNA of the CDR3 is TGTGCCAGCAGCTTACGGTTTGATGCGCCCGGGGAGCTGTTTTTT. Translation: CASSLRFDAPGELFF.

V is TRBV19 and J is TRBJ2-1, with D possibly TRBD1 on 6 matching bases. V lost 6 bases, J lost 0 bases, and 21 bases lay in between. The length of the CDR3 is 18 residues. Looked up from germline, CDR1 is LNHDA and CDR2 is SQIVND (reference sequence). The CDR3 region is CASSRVRWDTSSYNEQFF. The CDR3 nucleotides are TGTGCCAGTAGCCGGGTCAGGTGGGACACCAGCTCCTACAATGAGCAGTTCTTC.

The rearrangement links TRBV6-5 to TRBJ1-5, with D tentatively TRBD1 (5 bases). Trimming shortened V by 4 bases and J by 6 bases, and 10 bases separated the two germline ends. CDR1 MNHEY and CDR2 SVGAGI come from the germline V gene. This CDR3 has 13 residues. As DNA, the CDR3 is TGTGCCAGCAGTTCAGGGTATGGTCAGCCCCAGCATTTT. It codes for CASSSGYGQPQHF.

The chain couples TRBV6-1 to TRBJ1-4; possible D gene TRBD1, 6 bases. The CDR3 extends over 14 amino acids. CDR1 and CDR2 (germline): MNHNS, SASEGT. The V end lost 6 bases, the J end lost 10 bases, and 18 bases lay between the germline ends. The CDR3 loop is CASSGWHRVGKLFF. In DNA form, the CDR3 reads TGTGCCAGCAGCGGATGGCACAGGGTCGGAAAACTGTTTTTT.

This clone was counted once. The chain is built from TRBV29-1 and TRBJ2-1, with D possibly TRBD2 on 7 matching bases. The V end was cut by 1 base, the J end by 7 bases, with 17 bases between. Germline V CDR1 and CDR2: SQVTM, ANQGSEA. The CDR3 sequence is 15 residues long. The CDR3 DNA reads TGCAGCGTTGAAGGGGTAGCAGGGAGGGGGAATGAGCAGTTCTTC. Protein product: CSVEGVAGRGNEQFF.

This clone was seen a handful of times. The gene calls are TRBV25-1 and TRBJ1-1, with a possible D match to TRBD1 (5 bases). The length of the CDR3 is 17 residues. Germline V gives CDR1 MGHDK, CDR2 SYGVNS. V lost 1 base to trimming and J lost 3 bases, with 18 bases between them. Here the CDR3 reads CASSELGSPGGDTEAFF. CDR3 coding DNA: TGTGCCAGCAGTGAATTGGGATCCCCGGGGGGGGACACTGAAGCTTTCTTT.

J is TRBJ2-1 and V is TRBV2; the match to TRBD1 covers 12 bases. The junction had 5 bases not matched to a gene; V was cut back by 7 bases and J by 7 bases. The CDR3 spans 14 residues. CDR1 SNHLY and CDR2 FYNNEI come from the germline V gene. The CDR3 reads CASNRDRGRNEQFF. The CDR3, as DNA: TGTGCCAGCAACCGGGACAGGGGGCGAAATGAGCAGTTCTTC.

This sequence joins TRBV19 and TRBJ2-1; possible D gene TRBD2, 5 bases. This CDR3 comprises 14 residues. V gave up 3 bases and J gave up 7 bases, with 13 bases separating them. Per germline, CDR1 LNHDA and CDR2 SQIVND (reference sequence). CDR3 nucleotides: TGTGCCAGTAGTATCCCTCGGACTTCAAATGAGCAGTTCTTC. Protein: CASSIPRTSNEQFF.

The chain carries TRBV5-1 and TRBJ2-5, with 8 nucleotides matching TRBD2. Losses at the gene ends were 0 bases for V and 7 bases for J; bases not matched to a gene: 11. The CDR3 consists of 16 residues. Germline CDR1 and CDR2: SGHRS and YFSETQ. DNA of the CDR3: TGCGCCAGCAGCTTGGTAGGCGGGGGGCGCATCGTGACCCAGTACTTC. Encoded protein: CASSLVGGGRIVTQYF. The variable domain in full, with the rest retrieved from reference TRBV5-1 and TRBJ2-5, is KAGVTQTPRYLIKTRGQQVTLSCSPISGHRSVSWYQQTPGQGLQFLFEYFSETQRNKGNFPGRFSGRQFSNSRSEMNVSTLELGDSALYLCASSLVGGGRIVTQYFGPGTRLLVL.

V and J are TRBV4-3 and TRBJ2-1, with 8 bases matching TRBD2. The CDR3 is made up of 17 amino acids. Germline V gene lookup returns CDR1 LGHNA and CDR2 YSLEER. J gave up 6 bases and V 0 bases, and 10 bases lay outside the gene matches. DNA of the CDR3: TGCGCCAGCAGCCAAGATCTACGGACTAGCAATCCCAATGAGCAGTTCTTC. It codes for CASSQDLRTSNPNEQFF.

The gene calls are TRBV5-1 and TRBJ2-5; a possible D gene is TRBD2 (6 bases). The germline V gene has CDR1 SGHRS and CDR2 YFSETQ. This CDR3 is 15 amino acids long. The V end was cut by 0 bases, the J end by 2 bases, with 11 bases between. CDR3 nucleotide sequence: TGCGCCAGCAGCTTGGTGGCAGGGACTCAAGAGACCCAGTACTTC. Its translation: CASSLVAGTQETQYF.

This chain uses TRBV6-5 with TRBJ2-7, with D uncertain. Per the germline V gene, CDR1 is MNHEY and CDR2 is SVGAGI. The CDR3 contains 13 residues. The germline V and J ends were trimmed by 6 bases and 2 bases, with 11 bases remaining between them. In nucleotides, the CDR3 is TGTGCCAGCAGCTCACCCCACACCTACGAGCAGTACTTC. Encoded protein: CASSSPHTYEQYF.

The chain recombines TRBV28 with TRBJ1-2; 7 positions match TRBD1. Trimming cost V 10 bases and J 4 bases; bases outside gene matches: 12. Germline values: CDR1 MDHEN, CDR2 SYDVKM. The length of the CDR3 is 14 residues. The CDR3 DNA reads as TGTGCCACCCACCGGGGGACAGTGGGCTATGGCTACACCTTC. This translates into CATHRGTVGYGYTF.